The 18 T cell receptor beta chains below all came from one sample that was sequenced in a study of blood T cell repertoires in COVID-19. The assay was immunoSEQ multiplex PCR, and TCRdb's table has in-frame clones only and misses some. The sample yields roughly 250,000 clones, roughly 84% seen once. Sequencing was done on a sample of peripheral blood. These receptors were obtained from a woman between 40 and 55 years old with active or convalescent COVID-19.

The chain couples TRBV12-3 or TRBV12-4 to TRBJ1-2; TRBD1 matches at 7 bases. The CDR3 has 13 amino acids. Losses at the gene ends were 6 bases for V and 7 bases for J; bases not matched to a gene: 8. The CDR3 DNA reads as TGTGCCAGCAGCAGTGCAGGGGGAGGTGGCTACACCTTC. Translation: CASSSAGGGGYTF.

The gene calls are TRBV7-8 and TRBJ1-2; D is ambiguous. V lost 5 bases to trimming and J lost 8 bases, with 18 bases between them. This CDR3 is 14 amino acids long. The germline V gene has CDR1 SGHVS and CDR2 FQNEAQ. The CDR3 DNA is TGTGCCAGCAGCCCGCCCGCCGGGGAGTGGGGCTACACCTTC. Its protein product is CASSPPAGEWGYTF. Drawing the rest from reference TRBV7-8 and TRBJ1-2, the complete variable domain is GAGVSQSPRYKVAKRGQDVALRCDPISGHVSLFWYQQALGQGPEFLTYFQNEAQLDKSGLPSDRFFAERPEGSVSTLKIQRTQQEDSAVYLCASSPPAGEWGYTFGSGTRLTVV.

This rearrangement joins TRBV6-5 to TRBJ1-1; D gene uncertain. This CDR3 has 13 amino acids. The germline V gene has CDR1 MNHEY and CDR2 SVGAGI. V gave up 5 bases and J gave up 0 bases, with 7 bases separating them. CDR3 sequence (DNA): TGTGCCAGCAGTCTTACACTGAACACTGAAGCTTTCTTT. Its protein product is CASSLTLNTEAFF.

This chain connects TRBV7-9 to TRBJ2-1, with 9 bases lining up with TRBD1. The junction had 2 bases not matched to a gene; V was cut back by 1 base and J by 4 bases. The CDR3 is 15 amino acids. Germline assignment: CDR1 SEHNR and CDR2 FQNEAQ (reference sequence). The CDR3 DNA follows: TGTGCCAGCAGCTTAGTGGGACAGGGATACAATGAGCAGTTCTTC. Translated: CASSLVGQGYNEQFF.

The chain joins TRBV19 to TRBJ1-1; a weak D match, TRBD1 (5 bases). V was clipped by 5 bases and J by 6 bases, with 13 bases between them. CDR3 length: 13 amino acids. Germline V gives CDR1 LNHDA, CDR2 SQIVND (reference sequence). The CDR3 sequence: CASSPRRAAEAFF. In nucleotides, the CDR3 is TGTGCCAGTAGTCCCCGCAGGGCCGCTGAAGCTTTCTTT.

V usage is TRBV30 and J usage is TRBJ1-5; D remains unclear. This CDR3 has 13 residues. The germline CDR1 and CDR2 sequences are GTSNPN and SVGIG (reference sequence). V was trimmed by 0 bases and J by 4 bases, leaving 7 bases between them. CDR3 amino acids: CAWSVSRNQPQHF. In DNA, the CDR3 is TGTGCCTGGAGTGTATCCAGAAATCAGCCCCAGCATTTT.

This clone was counted between two and nine times. This chain joins TRBV7-3 and TRBJ2-2; D might be TRBD2 (5 bases). V was trimmed by 1 base and J by 1 base, leaving 7 bases between them. This CDR3 has 15 amino acids. Germline V CDR1 and CDR2: SGHTA, FQGTGA. In DNA form, the CDR3 reads TGTGCCAGCAGCTTAAATGCGGGGAACACCGGGGAGCTGTTTTTT. It translates to CASSLNAGNTGELFF.

CDR3 amino acids: CATSRDQATQHF. The CDR3 coding sequence is TGTGCCACCAGCAGAGATCAGGCGACCCAGCATTTT. The V call is TRBV15, the J call TRBJ1-5; D call uncertain. Germline lookup yields CDR1 LNHNV and CDR2 YYDKDF (reference sequence). This CDR3 contains 12 residues. Between the trimmed V and J ends, which lost 0 bases and 11 bases, there was a span of 8 bases.

The genes are TRBV2 and TRBJ2-3; 7 bases fit TRBD1. Germline V CDR1 and CDR2: SNHLY, FYNNEI. With V trimmed by 6 bases and J by 5 bases, 5 bases remained unmatched. There are 13 residues in the CDR3. The CDR3 reads CASSGDSRDTQYF. The CDR3 region has the DNA TGTGCCAGCAGCGGGGACAGTCGAGATACGCAGTATTTT.

The chain uses TRBV4-1 and TRBJ2-1; a weak D match, TRBD1 (6 bases). Germline CDR1 MGHRA, CDR2 YSYEKL. The CDR3 loop spans 13 amino acids. With 1 base removed from V and 7 bases from J, the gap between germline ends came to 8 bases. CDR3 in DNA: TGCGCCAGCAGCCAAGGGGGGCGGAATGAGCAGTTCTTC. This sequence encodes CASSQGGRNEQFF.

The V and J genes are TRBV28 and TRBJ2-5; 8 positions match TRBD1. Germline V gene lookup returns CDR1 MDHEN and CDR2 SYDVKM. Trimming at V came to 3 bases and at J to 6 bases, leaving 15 bases not matched to a gene. The CDR3 is made up of 17 amino acids. CDR3 loop: CASSFPAEAGGWKTQYF. The CDR3 DNA sequence: TGTGCCAGCAGTTTCCCCGCCGAGGCAGGGGGCTGGAAGACCCAGTACTTC.

V gene TRBV6-5 combines with J gene TRBJ1-2, with TRBD1 matching 8 bases. The CDR3 spans 12 residues. V lost 5 bases and J lost 8; bases outside the gene matches: 4. Looked up from germline, CDR1 is MNHEY and CDR2 is SVGAGI. The CDR3 loop is CASSPDRVGYTF. Here the CDR3 DNA reads TGTGCCAGCAGTCCGGACAGGGTCGGCTACACCTTC.

The chain couples TRBV5-4 to TRBJ1-2; 11 positions match TRBD1. Trimming took 4 bases from V and 4 from J; bases not matched to a gene: 3. The CDR3 sequence is 14 residues long. Germline CDR1 SGHNT, CDR2 YYREEE (reference sequence). The CDR3 spells CASSKGQGAYGYTF. The CDR3 region has the DNA TGTGCCAGCAGCAAAGGACAGGGGGCCTATGGCTACACCTTC.

This chain connects TRBV29-1 to TRBJ2-3, with 8 bases matching TRBD1. Trimming took 4 bases from V and 3 from J; bases not matched to a gene: 6. This CDR3 is 14 amino acids long. Germline V gene data show CDR1 as SQVTM and CDR2 as ANQGSEA. This CDR3 reads CSVATGGRTDTQYF. CDR3 coding DNA: TGCAGCGTTGCAACAGGGGGTAGGACAGATACGCAGTATTTT.

This chain joins TRBV9 and TRBJ1-2; D is perhaps TRBD1 (5 bases). The CDR3 has 17 amino acids. Per germline, CDR1 SGDLS and CDR2 YYNGEE. V lost 3 bases and J 0 bases, leaving 18 bases between the germline ends. The CDR3 region is CASSARGGGTSNYGYTF. Here the CDR3 DNA reads TGTGCCAGCAGCGCCCGGGGTGGGGGGACGTCTAACTATGGCTACACCTTC.

This chain connects TRBV19 to TRBJ2-5; D unresolved. The CDR3 contains 11 residues. The germline V gene encodes CDR1 LNHDA and CDR2 SQIVND (reference sequence). V was pared by 6 bases and J by 4 bases, with 6 bases between. The CDR3 loop is CASRSVETQYF. CDR3 nucleotide sequence: TGTGCCAGTAGGTCGGTAGAGACCCAGTACTTC.

J is TRBJ2-4 and V is TRBV11-1; D perhaps matches TRBD1 (6 bases). V was trimmed by 0 bases and J by 6 bases, leaving 9 bases between them. Germline CDR1 and CDR2: SGHAT and FQDESV (reference sequence). CDR3 length: 14 residues. CDR3 sequence reads: CASSLAGAGNIQYF. CDR3 nucleotides: TGTGCCAGCAGCTTAGCGGGGGCGGGAAACATTCAGTACTTC.

The chain recombines TRBV18 with TRBJ2-1, with 11 bases that match TRBD2. V lost 3 bases and J lost 7; bases outside the gene matches: 5. The CDR3 has 15 residues. In germline, CDR1 is KGHSH, CDR2 LQKENI. CDR3 coding DNA: TGTGCCAGCTCACCGGGACTAGCGGAGAATAATGAGCAGTTCTTC. This sequence encodes CASSPGLAENNEQFF.